The T cell receptor (beta chain) under discussion was sequenced for a study of T cell changes during pregnancy in multiple sclerosis. This CDR3 contains 15 residues. Germline CDR1 SGDLS, CDR2 YYNGEE. V was trimmed by 0 bases and J by 1 base, leaving 10 bases between them. Sequencing was performed with immunoSEQ multiplex PCR; in TCRdb, only in-frame clones are kept and a portion is missing. This table has 50,000 to 65,000 clones, around 93% appearing once. V usage is TRBV9 and J usage is TRBJ1-1; tentative D call: TRBD1 (5 bases). The TCR was taken from a female donor with multiple sclerosis, enrolled in a pregnancy study. The source was CD8+ T cells from peripheral blood mononuclear cells, collected in the second trimester of pregnancy. The CDR3 DNA sequence: TGTGCCAGCAGCGTAGTTAAGGGGTCGAACACTGAAGCTTTCTTT. Its protein product is CASSVVKGSNTEAFF.